The 18 T cell receptor beta chains below all came from one sample that was sequenced in a study of cytomegalovirus exposure and HLA in healthy donors. Both 60 Vbeta primers and 13 Jbeta primers went into the PCR. TCRdb's copy holds only in-frame clones and misses some; the assay was immunoSEQ multiplex PCR. The top ten clones hold 1.1% of a sample with around 140,000 clones, 60% to 80% of them seen once. Sequencing was done on a sample of PBMCs. These receptors came from a male donor in good health and CMV-seronegative.

This clone was detected a few times. The CDR3 bases are TGTGCCAGCAGTGCCCCGGGACAGGGTTGGGGCTACACCTTC. This gives the protein CASSAPGQGWGYTF. V usage is TRBV6-1 and J usage is TRBJ1-2; 9 bases are shared with TRBD1. V lost 4 bases and J lost 8; bases outside the gene matches: 8. The germline V gene encodes CDR1 MNHNS and CDR2 SASEGT. CDR3 size: 14 residues.

This clone was picked up a small number of times. The chain links TRBV7-9 to TRBJ1-4; 7 bases align to TRBD1. CDR1 and CDR2 from the germline V gene are SEHNR and FQNEAQ (reference sequence). V shed 3 bases, J shed 5 bases, and the junction held 9 bases outside the gene matches. CDR3 length equals 16 residues. CDR3 in DNA: TGTGCCAGCAGCTTCCCTCAGGGGGAGTCCAATGAAAAACTGTTTTTT. Protein sequence: CASSFPQGESNEKLFF. The full variable domain, its missing parts supplied by reference TRBV7-9 and TRBJ1-4, is DTGVSQNPRHKITKRGQNVTFRCDPISEHNRLYWYRQTLGQGPEFLTYFQNEAQLEKSRLLSDRFSAERPKGSFSTLEIQRTEQGDSAMYLCASSFPQGESNEKLFFGSGTQLSVL.

This clone was counted only a few times. The chain recombines TRBV29-1 with TRBJ1-1, with 7 bases that match TRBD1. Germline loops: CDR1 SQVTM, CDR2 ANQGSEA. The length of the CDR3 is 14 residues. The ends lost 6 bases at V and 4 bases at J; junction bases unmatched: 11. The CDR3 protein is CSVQGGKGSTEAFF. CDR3 in DNA: TGCAGCGTCCAGGGGGGAAAAGGGAGCACTGAAGCTTTCTTT. The variable domain in full, with the rest retrieved from reference TRBV29-1 and TRBJ1-1, is SAVISQKPSRDICQRGTSLTIQCQVDSQVTMMFWYRQQPGQSLTLIATANQGSEATYESGFVIDKFPISRPNLTFSTLTVSNMSPEDSSIYLCSVQGGKGSTEAFFGQGTRLTVV.

The chain employs TRBV15 and TRBJ2-3, with TRBD2 identical over 8 bases. Germline V gene lookup returns CDR1 LNHNV and CDR2 YYDKDF (reference sequence). The CDR3 is 19 amino acids. V gave up 0 bases and J gave up 5 bases; unmatched junction bases: 16. The CDR3, as DNA: TGTGCCACCAGCAGAGAGAGGCCTAGCGGGTCCCGGCCGGGAGATACGCAGTATTTT. Translation: CATSRERPSGSRPGDTQYF.

The chain employs TRBV6-5 and TRBJ1-3, with 9 bases lining up with TRBD1. CDR3 size: 15 residues. CDR1 and CDR2 from the germline V gene are MNHEY and SVGAGI. With V trimmed by 6 bases and J by 4 bases, 7 bases remained unmatched. CDR3 residues: CASSNRDREGNTIYF. The CDR3 DNA reads TGTGCCAGCAGCAACCGGGACAGGGAGGGAAACACCATATATTTT.

V and J are TRBV11-2 and TRBJ2-7, with a weak D call TRBD1 (7 bases). CDR1 SGHAT and CDR2 FQNNGV come from the germline V gene. V was clipped by 5 bases and J by 2 bases, with 16 bases between them. The CDR3 runs to 15 residues. The CDR3 reads CASSPAGGTAYEQYF. The CDR3 DNA follows: TGTGCCAGCAGCCCGGCAGGGGGGACTGCCTACGAGCAGTACTTC.

This clone appeared once. The J gene is TRBJ1-4, the V gene TRBV30; TRBD1 matches at 7 bases. This CDR3 comprises 13 residues. In germline, CDR1 is GTSNPN, CDR2 SVGIG (reference sequence). The ends lost 2 bases at V and 7 bases at J; junction bases unmatched: 4. The CDR3 nucleotides are TGTGCCTGGAGTCTGACAGGGACTGAAAAACTGTTTTTT. It codes for CAWSLTGTEKLFF.

The chain couples TRBV2 to TRBJ1-2; 9 bases line up with TRBD1. Germline V gene lookup returns CDR1 SNHLY and CDR2 FYNNEI. CDR3 size: 14 residues. Trimming took 2 bases from V and 7 from J; bases not matched to a gene: 5. CDR3 sequence: CASSERTGAGGYTF. The CDR3 coding sequence is TGTGCCAGCAGTGAACGGACAGGGGCTGGTGGCTACACCTTC.

For the CDR3, the DNA is TGTGCCAGCCACGATAACAGGGGGCGCGATAGGGGAGAGACCCAGTACTTC. As protein: CASHDNRGRDRGETQYF. V and J are TRBV11-2 and TRBJ2-5; TRBD1 aligns across 9 bases. Germline V lookup: CDR1 SGHAT, CDR2 FQNNGV. This CDR3 spans 17 amino acids. The ends lost 8 bases at V and 4 bases at J; junction bases unmatched: 17.

This chain joins TRBV2 and TRBJ1-5; D remains ambiguous. Germline V gives CDR1 SNHLY, CDR2 FYNNEI. The CDR3 has 13 amino acids. V lost 1 base to trimming and J lost 4 bases, with 5 bases between them. Here the CDR3 DNA reads TGTGCCAGCAGTGAAGGGAGAAATCAGCCCCAGCATTTT. Amino acids: CASSEGRNQPQHF.

The chain joins TRBV2 to TRBJ1-1, with 8 bases matching TRBD1. This CDR3 is built from 13 residues. The germline gives CDR1 SNHLY, CDR2 FYNNEI. After removal of 5 bases from V and 5 bases from J, the junction contained 4 bases not matched to a gene. The CDR3 is CASSPQGETEAFF. CDR3 DNA sequence: TGTGCCAGCAGTCCACAGGGGGAAACTGAAGCTTTCTTT.

V is TRBV6-6 and J is TRBJ1-1; D is perhaps TRBD1 (6 bases). Germline assignment: CDR1 MNHNY and CDR2 SVGAGI (reference sequence). The V and J ends lost 6 bases and 3 bases respectively, with 14 bases between them. This CDR3 region has 14 residues. The CDR3 here is CASSLQGLDTEAFF. For the CDR3, the DNA is TGTGCCAGCAGCCTGCAGGGGCTGGACACTGAAGCTTTCTTT.

The chain employs TRBV18 and TRBJ2-2, with 13 bases lining up with TRBD2. Germline assignment: CDR1 KGHSH and CDR2 LQKENI. The CDR3 length is 16 residues. Unmatched junction bases numbered 3, after V lost 6 bases and J lost 2 bases. The CDR3 coding sequence is TGTGCCAGCTCCCAGGGACTAGCGGGAAACACCGGGGAGCTGTTTTTT. Translating it yields CASSQGLAGNTGELFF.

The gene calls are TRBV7-2 and TRBJ1-1, with 9 bases matching TRBD1. The CDR3 runs 14 residues. Germline V gene sequence: CDR1 SGHTA, CDR2 FQGNSA. V gave up 3 bases and J gave up 3 bases; unmatched junction bases: 2. CDR3 nucleotides: TGTGCCAGCAGCTTGGGGACAGGGCACACTGAAGCTTTCTTT. Protein sequence: CASSLGTGHTEAFF. The variable domain in full, completed from reference TRBV7-2 and TRBJ1-1, reads GAGVSQSPSNKVTEKGKDVELRCDPISGHTALYWYRQSLGQGLEFLIYFQGNSAPDKSGLPSDRFSAERTGGSVSTLTIQRTQQEDSAVYLCASSLGTGHTEAFFGQGTRLTVV.

This clone was observed a few times. The genes are TRBV6-6 and TRBJ2-2; D gene ambiguous. V was trimmed by 4 bases and J by 6 bases, leaving 6 bases between them. CDR1 is MNHNY, CDR2 SVGAGI, per germline (reference sequence). The CDR3 is made up of 12 amino acids. CDR3 sequence: CASSSYAGELFF. The DNA of the CDR3 is TGTGCCAGCAGTTCCTACGCCGGGGAGCTGTTTTTT.

The chain combines TRBV4-1 with TRBJ1-5; D possibly corresponds to TRBD1 (6 bases). V was shortened by 2 bases and J by 7 bases, with 18 bases between the two germline ends. CDR3 length: 16 residues. Germline lookup yields CDR1 MGHRA and CDR2 YSYEKL. DNA of the CDR3: TGCGCCAGCAGCCAATTCCTGCAGGGGAAGTTCCAGCCCCAGCATTTT. It is translated as CASSQFLQGKFQPQHF.

Written as DNA, the CDR3 is TGCGCCAGCAGCCGAGGGGGTGGTGGGGCCAACGTCCTGACTTTC. Translating gives CASSRGGGGANVLTF. V is TRBV5-1 and J is TRBJ2-6; D is perhaps TRBD1 (6 bases). The CDR3 totals 15 residues. Germline V gene data show CDR1 as SGHRS and CDR2 as YFSETQ. The V gene lost 4 bases and the J gene lost 3 bases, with 11 bases spanning the gap.

This clone was found many times. Other DNA sequences in the same sample also yield this CDR3. The V call is TRBV7-2, the J call TRBJ2-7; the match to TRBD2 covers 15 bases. J gave up 3 bases and V 2 bases, and 2 bases lay outside the gene matches. CDR3 size: 16 residues. Germline V gene sequence: CDR1 SGHTA, CDR2 FQGNSA. As DNA, the CDR3 is TGTGCCAGCAGCTTATTGGGACTAGCGGGGGGCTACGAGCAGTACTTC. Amino acids: CASSLLGLAGGYEQYF.